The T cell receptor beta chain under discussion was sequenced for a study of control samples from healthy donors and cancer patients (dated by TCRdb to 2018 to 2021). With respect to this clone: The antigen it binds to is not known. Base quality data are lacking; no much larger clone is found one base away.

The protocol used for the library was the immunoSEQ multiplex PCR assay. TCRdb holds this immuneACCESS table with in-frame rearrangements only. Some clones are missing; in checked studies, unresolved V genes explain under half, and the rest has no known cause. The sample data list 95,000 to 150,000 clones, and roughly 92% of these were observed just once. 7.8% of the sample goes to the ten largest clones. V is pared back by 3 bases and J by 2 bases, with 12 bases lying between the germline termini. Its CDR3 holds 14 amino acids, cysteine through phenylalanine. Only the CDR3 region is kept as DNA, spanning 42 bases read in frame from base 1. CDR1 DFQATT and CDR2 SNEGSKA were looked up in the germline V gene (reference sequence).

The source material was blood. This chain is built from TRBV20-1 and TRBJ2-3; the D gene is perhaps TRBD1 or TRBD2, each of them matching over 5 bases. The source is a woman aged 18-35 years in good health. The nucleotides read TGCAGTGCTAGTGGTCGTGGGACCACAGATACGCAGTATTTT. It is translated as CSASGRGTTDTQYF.